The 2 T cell receptor beta chains in this list originate from one sample, sequenced in a study of blood T cells in healthy people across ages (dated by TCRdb to the mid-2010s). The method behind the library was 5' RACE. The listed sequencing device is Illumina HiSeq 2500. A second PCR of roughly 6 to 12 cycles was performed with a sample-barcoded 5' primer and a J-beta primer mix. Starting from the raw public reads, TCRdb applied fastp trimming at Q25, assembled clones with MiXCR and retained in-frame beta chains. For every CDR3 protein sequence, its rows merge into one entry that carries the most common genes and DNA. The sample yields a few hundred thousand distinct CDR3 sequences; 25% to 30% were counted once. Together, the top ten hold 29% of the sample. Sequenced sample: blood. All receptors derive from a woman aged 70-85 years in good health.

This clonotype was seen a few times. The chain uses TRBV27 and TRBJ1-4; TRBD1 matches 8 bases. This CDR3 has 15 amino acids. Germline V gene data show CDR1 as MNHEY and CDR2 as SMNVEV (reference sequence). Trimming took 6 bases from V and 5 from J; bases not matched to a gene: 8. CDR3 amino acids: CASRAGQGLNEKLFF. CDR3 nucleotide sequence: TGTGCCAGCAGAGCCGGACAGGGATTAAATGAAAAACTGTTTTTT.

The chain recombines TRBV20-1 with TRBJ2-5; tentatively, D is TRBD1 (6 bases). CDR3 length: 14 amino acids. Trimming shortened V by 5 bases and J by 6 bases, and 19 bases separated the two germline ends. Germline V gives CDR1 DFQATT, CDR2 SNEGSKA (reference sequence). The CDR3 nucleotides are TGCAGTGCTTCTACAGGGTATGGGGTAAAGACCCAGTACTTC. The encoded protein is CSASTGYGVKTQYF.